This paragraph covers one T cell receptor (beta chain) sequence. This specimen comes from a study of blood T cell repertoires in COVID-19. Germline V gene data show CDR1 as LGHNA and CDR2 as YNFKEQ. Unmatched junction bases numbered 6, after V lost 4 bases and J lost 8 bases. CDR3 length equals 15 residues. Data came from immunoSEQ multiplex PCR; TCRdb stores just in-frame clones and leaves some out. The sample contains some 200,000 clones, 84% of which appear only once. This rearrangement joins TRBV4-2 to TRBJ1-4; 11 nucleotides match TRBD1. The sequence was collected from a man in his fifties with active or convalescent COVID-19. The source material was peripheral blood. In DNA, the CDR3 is TGTGCCAGCAGCCGAGAGGACAGGGGGCAAGAAAAACTGTTTTTT. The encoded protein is CASSREDRGQEKLFF.